This entry features one T cell receptor (beta chain) sequence. This receptor's antigen is unknown. The sample holds no much larger clone one base away, and base qualities are not on file. Reading the germline V gene gives CDR1 SGHTS and CDR2 YDEGEE. Trimming costs V 2 bases and J 0 bases, and their ends lie 11 bases apart. The CDR3 sequence holds 15 residues, the cysteine and phenylalanine included. CDR3 DNA only is kept here, 45 bases in frame from base 1. The run used an Illumina HiSeq 1500. TCRdb cleaned the public reads at Q25 with fastp, built clones with MiXCR and kept in-frame beta chains. All rows with the same CDR3 protein become a single entry with the most common DNA and genes. This sample holds approximately 910,000 distinct CDR3 sequences; 31% were observed only once. Jointly, the top ten make up around an eighth of the sample. The sample belongs to a study of T cell repertoires in cytomegalovirus infection (dated by TCRdb to about 2019). With regard to the full study: Peptide stimulations targeted recently identified HLA-C-restricted CMV epitopes, whose presentation resists viral immunomodulation, together with well-studied HLA-B-restricted epitopes. The HLA type of each donor mattered for the analysis, because public TCR beta signatures pointed to carriage of CMV infection along with the matching HLA type.

Interpreted using the paper, the treatment or condition label stands for: in vitro stimulation with specific CMV peptide epitopes to enrich CMV-specific T cells. General study outcomes and caveats: The ex vivo response was dominated by HLA-C-restricted CMV-specific TCR beta clonotypes, which also provided the single most frequent clonotype in two of eight donors. Carriers of CMV infection plus the relevant HLA type were discriminated by the cumulative frequency of public TCR beta family members in the study cohort and in an independent approximately 360-donor cohort.

The sequence joins TRBV5-8 to TRBJ1-1; the D gene is not confidently resolved. The input for sequencing was cultured CD8+ T cells from PBMCs, taken from culture after CMV antigen stimulation. This sequence originates from a human donor in good health (CMV status not recorded). Some clones in this sample may be carry-over from other donors' samples. The CDR3 reads CASSFQVIMNTEAFF. The sequence in DNA is TGTGCCAGCAGCTTCCAGGTGATCATGAACACTGAAGCTTTCTTT.